Sequencing of this T cell receptor (beta chain) was carried out in a study of cytomegalovirus exposure and HLA in healthy donors. About the research overall: In an early release, HLA-typed donors contributed approximately 80 million unique TCR sequences. Points from the study as a whole: There were several of the most significant clusters that appeared linked to common viral pathogens in a later analysis. Within a later analysis, the majority of CMV-associated TCR beta chains appeared HLA-restricted. Researchers left out some V segments, among them TRBV6-2 and TRBV6-3, as indistinguishable.

With 6 bases clipped from V and 2 bases from J, the junction kept 6 bases outside the gene matches. CDR3 size: 15 residues. Looked up from germline, CDR1 is MDHEN and CDR2 is SYDVKM. The table lists this clone with a count of one. Its target is unknown. Researchers ran the PCR with 60 Vbeta and 13 Jbeta primers. The data were produced by immunoSEQ multiplex PCR, yet TCRdb's version contains in-frame clones alone and is incomplete. In the table there are fewer than 110,000 clones, 79% of which are singletons. The sequence came from a man aged 45 to 65 in good health and CMV-seropositive. The source material was PBMCs. The chain recombines TRBV28 with TRBJ2-3; 9 bases agree with TRBD2. The CDR3 DNA sequence: TGTGCCAGCAGCCGAGCGGGAGGCCTCACAGATACGCAGTATTTT. Protein: CASSRAGGLTDTQYF.